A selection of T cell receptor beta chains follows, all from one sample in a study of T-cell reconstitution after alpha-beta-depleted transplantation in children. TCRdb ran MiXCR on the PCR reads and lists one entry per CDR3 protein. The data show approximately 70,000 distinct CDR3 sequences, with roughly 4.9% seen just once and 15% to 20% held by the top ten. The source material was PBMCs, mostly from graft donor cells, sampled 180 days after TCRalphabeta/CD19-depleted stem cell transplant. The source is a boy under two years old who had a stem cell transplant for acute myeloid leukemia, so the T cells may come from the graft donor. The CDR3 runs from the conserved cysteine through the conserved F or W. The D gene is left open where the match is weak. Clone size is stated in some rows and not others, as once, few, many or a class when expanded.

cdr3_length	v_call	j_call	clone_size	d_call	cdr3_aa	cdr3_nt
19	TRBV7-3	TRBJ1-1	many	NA	CASSLTGEALPRMNTEAFF	TGTGCCAGCAGCTTAACGGGGGAGGCCCTACCTCGAATGAACACTGAAGCTTTCTTT
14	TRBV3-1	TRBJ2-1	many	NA	CASSLRSLHNEQFF	TGTGCCAGCAGCCTCCGGAGCCTCCACAATGAGCAGTTCTTC
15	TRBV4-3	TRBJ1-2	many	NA	CASSTRYTVNYGYTF	TGCGCCAGCAGCACGAGATATACAGTTAACTATGGCTACACCTTC
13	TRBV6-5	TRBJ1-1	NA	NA	CTSSFGDLTEAFF	TGTACCAGCAGTTTTGGGGATTTAACTGAAGCTTTCTTT
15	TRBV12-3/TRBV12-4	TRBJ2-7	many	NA	CASSGPGKIPYEQYF	TGTGCCAGCAGTGGCCCAGGGAAAATTCCCTACGAGCAGTACTTC
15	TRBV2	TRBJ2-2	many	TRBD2	CASSVVRGGTGELFF	TGTGCCAGCTCCGTCGTACGGGGGGGCACCGGGGAGCTGTTTTTT
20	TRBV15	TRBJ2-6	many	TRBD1	CATSRDRGTGAFSGANVLTF	TGTGCCACCAGCAGAGATCGGGGGACAGGGGCCTTCTCTGGGGCCAACGTCCTGACTTTC
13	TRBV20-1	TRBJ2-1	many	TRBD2	CSALGLAEVEQFF	TGCAGTGCGCTGGGACTAGCTGAGGTTGAGCAGTTCTTC
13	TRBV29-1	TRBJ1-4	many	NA	CSVKREFNEKLFF	TGCAGCGTCAAGAGGGAATTTAATGAAAAACTGTTTTTT
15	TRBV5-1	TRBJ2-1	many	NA	CASSSDVASYNEQFF	TGCGCCAGCAGCTCGGACGTGGCTTCCTACAATGAGCAGTTCTTC
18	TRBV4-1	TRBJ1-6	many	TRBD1	CASSQDGGTGVYNSPLHF	TGCGCCAGCAGCCAAGATGGAGGGACAGGGGTATATAATTCACCCCTCCACTTT
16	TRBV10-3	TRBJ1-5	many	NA	CAISTRDRDRDQPQHF	TGTGCCATCAGTACTAGAGACCGGGACCGTGATCAGCCCCAGCATTTT
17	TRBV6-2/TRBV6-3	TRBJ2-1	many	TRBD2	CASSYPRTSGAYNEQFF	TGTGCCAGCAGTTACCCCCGCACTAGCGGGGCCTACAATGAGCAGTTCTTC
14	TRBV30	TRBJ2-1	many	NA	CAWTTVSSYNEQFF	TGTGCCTGGACGACAGTTTCCTCCTACAATGAGCAGTTCTTC
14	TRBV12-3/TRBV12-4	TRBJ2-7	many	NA	CASKGNVGSYEQYF	TGTGCCAGCAAAGGGAACGTGGGGTCCTACGAGCAGTACTTC
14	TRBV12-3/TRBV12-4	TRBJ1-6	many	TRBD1	CASSSRDSHSPLHF	TGTGCCAGCAGTTCCCGGGACAGTCATTCACCCCTCCACTTT
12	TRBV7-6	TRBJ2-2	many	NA	CASSFEAGELFF	TGTGCCAGCAGCTTTGAGGCCGGGGAGCTGTTTTTT
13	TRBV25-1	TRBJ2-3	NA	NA	CASSEASTDTQYF	TGTGCCAGCAGTGAGGCTAGCACAGATACGCAGTATTTT
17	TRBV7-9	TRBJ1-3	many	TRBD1	CASSSTTGGAGGNTIYF	TGTGCCAGCAGCTCTACGACAGGGGGCGCGGGAGGAAACACCATATATTTT
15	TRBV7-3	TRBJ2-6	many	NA	CASSPSPRGANVLTF	TGTGCCAGCAGCCCTTCTCCACGGGGGGCCAACGTCCTGACTTTC
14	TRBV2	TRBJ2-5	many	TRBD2	CASRGTSGKETQYF	TGTGCCAGCAGAGGGACTAGCGGTAAAGAGACCCAGTACTTC
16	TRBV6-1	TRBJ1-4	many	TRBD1	CASSEGRTGRNEKLFF	TGTGCCAGCAGTGAAGGACGGACAGGCCGTAATGAAAAACTGTTTTTT
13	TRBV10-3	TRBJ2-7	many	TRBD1	CAIGTGRSYEQYF	TGTGCCATCGGGACAGGTCGCTCCTACGAGCAGTACTTC
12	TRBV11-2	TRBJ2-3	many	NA	CASSSHRDTQYF	TGTGCCAGCAGCTCCCACAGAGATACGCAGTATTTT
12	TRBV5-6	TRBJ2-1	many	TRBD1	CASSLGTAPGLF	TGTGCCAGCAGCTTAGGGACAGCCCCGGGGCTCTTC
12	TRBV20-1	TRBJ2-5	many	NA	CSAASSIETQYF	TGCAGTGCTGCCTCCTCCATTGAGACCCAGTACTTC
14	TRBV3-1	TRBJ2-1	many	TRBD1	CASSPRDRANEQFF	TGTGCCAGCAGCCCACGGGACAGGGCAAATGAGCAGTTCTTC
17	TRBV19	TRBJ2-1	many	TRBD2	CASSPPAVAGSANEQFF	TGTGCCAGTAGTCCCCCGGCCGTAGCGGGGTCCGCCAATGAGCAGTTCTTC
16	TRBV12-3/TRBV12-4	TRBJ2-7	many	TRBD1	CASSSRQGTGTYEQYF	TGTGCCAGCAGTAGCAGACAGGGTACAGGAACCTACGAGCAGTACTTC
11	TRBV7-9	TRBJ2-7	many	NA	CASSPGYEQYF	TGTGCCAGCAGCCCCGGTTACGAGCAGTACTTC
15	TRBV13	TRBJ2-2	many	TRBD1	CASLTRDRHTGELFF	TGTGCCAGCTTAACCCGGGACAGACACACCGGGGAGCTGTTTTTT
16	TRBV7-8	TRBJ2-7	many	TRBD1	CASSTNPGTGAYEQYF	TGTGCCAGCAGCACCAACCCCGGGACAGGGGCCTACGAGCAGTACTTC
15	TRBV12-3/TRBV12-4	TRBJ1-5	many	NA	CASSPDGYSNQPQHF	TGTGCCAGCAGTCCGGACGGTTATAGCAATCAGCCCCAGCATTTT
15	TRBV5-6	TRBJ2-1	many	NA	CASSLGTAAYNEQFF	TGTGCCAGCAGCTTGGGGACAGCTGCCTACAATGAGCAGTTCTTC
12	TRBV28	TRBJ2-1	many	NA	CASSLMGYEQFF	TGTGCCAGCAGTTTAATGGGGTATGAGCAGTTCTTC
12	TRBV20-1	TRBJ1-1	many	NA	CSAPMENTEAFF	TGCAGTGCTCCAATGGAAAACACTGAAGCTTTCTTT
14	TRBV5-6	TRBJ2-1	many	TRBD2	CASSLAGGRNEQFF	TGTGCCAGCAGCTTGGCGGGGGGGCGAAATGAGCAGTTCTTC
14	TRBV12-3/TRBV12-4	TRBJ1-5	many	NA	CASSPGPTGQPQHF	TGTGCCAGCAGCCCAGGCCCCACGGGACAGCCCCAGCATTTT
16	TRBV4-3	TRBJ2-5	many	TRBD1	CASSRITGTGRETQYF	TGCGCCAGCAGCCGAATAACCGGGACAGGGCGAGAGACCCAGTACTTC
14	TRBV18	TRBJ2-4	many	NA	CASSPSREENIQYF	TGTGCCAGCTCACCATCGAGGGAGGAGAACATTCAGTACTTC
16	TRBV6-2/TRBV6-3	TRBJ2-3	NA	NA	CASSRHAGANTDTQYF	TGTGCCAGCAGTCGCCATGCGGGGGCCAACACAGATACGCAGTATTTT
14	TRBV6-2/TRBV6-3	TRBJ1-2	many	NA	CASIPTPSLYGYTF	TGTGCCAGCATCCCGACCCCGTCTCTGTACGGCTACACCTTC
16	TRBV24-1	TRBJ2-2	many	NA	CATSDSRTVNTGELFF	TGTGCCACCAGTGATTCCCGGACGGTTAACACCGGGGAGCTGTTTTTT
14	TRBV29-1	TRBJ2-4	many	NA	CSVELGLAKNIQYF	TGCAGCGTTGAACTGGGGTTAGCCAAAAACATTCAGTACTTC
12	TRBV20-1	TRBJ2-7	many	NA	CSALGTSYEQYF	TGCAGTGCCCTTGGGACCTCCTACGAGCAGTACTTC
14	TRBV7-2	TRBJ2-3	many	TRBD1	CASSLATGVNAQYF	TGTGCCAGCAGCTTAGCGACAGGGGTAAATGCGCAGTATTTT
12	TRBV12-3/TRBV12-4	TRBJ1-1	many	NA	CATGRARTEAFF	TGTGCCACCGGGAGGGCGAGGACTGAAGCTTTCTTT
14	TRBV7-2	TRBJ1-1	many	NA	CASTPKVLNTEAFF	TGTGCCAGCACACCTAAGGTACTGAACACTGAAGCTTTCTTT
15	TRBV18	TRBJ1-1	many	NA	CASSPFRRQNTEAFF	TGTGCCAGCTCACCATTCCGGCGACAGAACACTGAAGCTTTCTTT
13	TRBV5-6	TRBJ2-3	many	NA	CASSFQPSDTQYF	TGTGCCAGCAGCTTCCAGCCGTCAGATACGCAGTATTTT
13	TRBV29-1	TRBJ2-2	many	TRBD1	CSGAGGGSGELFF	TGCAGTGGGGCAGGGGGCGGGTCCGGGGAGCTGTTTTTT
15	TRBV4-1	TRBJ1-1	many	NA	CASSQEGRDGTEAFF	TGCGCCAGCAGCCAAGAGGGGAGGGATGGTACTGAAGCTTTCTTT
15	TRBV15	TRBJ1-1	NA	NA	CATSRDLVAGTEAFF	TGTGCCACCAGCAGAGATCTTGTCGCGGGCACTGAAGCTTTCTTT
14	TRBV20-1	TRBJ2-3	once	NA	CSARVERITDTQYF	TGCAGTGCTAGGGTGGAGCGGATCACAGATACGCAGTATTTT
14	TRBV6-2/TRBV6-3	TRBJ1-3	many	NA	CASKKTSSGNTIYF	TGTGCCAGCAAGAAGACCAGCTCTGGAAACACCATATATTTT
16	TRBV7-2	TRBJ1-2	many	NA	CASSLTTGHTGIGYTF	TGTGCCAGCAGCTTAACGACAGGACACACGGGGATAGGGTACACCTTC
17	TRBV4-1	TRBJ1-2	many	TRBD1	CASSQEYKGTGYYGYTF	TGCGCCAGCAGCCAAGAGTACAAGGGGACAGGGTACTATGGCTACACCTTC
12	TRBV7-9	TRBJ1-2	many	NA	CASSLDGYGYTF	TGTGCCAGCAGCCTAGACGGCTATGGCTACACCTTC
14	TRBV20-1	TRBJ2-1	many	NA	CSASRGSEPNEQFF	TGCAGTGCCAGTAGAGGGTCAGAACCCAATGAGCAGTTCTTC
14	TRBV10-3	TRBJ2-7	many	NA	CAISGLGLTYEQYF	TGTGCCATCAGTGGTCTCGGGCTTACCTACGAGCAGTACTTC